Following are 19 T cell receptor beta chains from one sample sequenced in a study of long-term antiretroviral therapy in people with HIV. Version v3.0 of the immunoSEQ assay ran at survey level. Produced via immunoSEQ multiplex PCR; TCRdb's table is partial and in-frame only. The sample yields about 24,000 clones, approximately 82% seen once. The specimen comprised unsorted PBMCs, sampled 3 years after starting antiretroviral therapy. Receptor source: a man between 45 and 60 years old with HIV.

The V and J genes are TRBV28 and TRBJ2-7, with TRBD1 as a possible D gene (5 bases). Per germline, CDR1 MDHEN and CDR2 SYDVKM. V gave up 4 bases and J gave up 1 base, with 11 bases separating them. CDR3 length: 14 residues. This CDR3 is CASSSRTLSYEQYF. As DNA, the CDR3 is TGTGCCAGCAGTTCAAGGACATTGTCCTACGAGCAGTACTTC. Variable domain in full (rest from reference TRBV28 and TRBJ2-7): DVKVTQSSRYLVKRTGEKVFLECVQDMDHENMFWYRQDPGLGLRLIYFSYDVKMKEKGDIPEGYSVSREKKERFSLILESASTNQTSMYLCASSSRTLSYEQYFGPGTRLTVT.

The rearrangement uses TRBV19 and TRBJ1-5; D might be TRBD1 (5 bases). This CDR3 comprises 16 residues. CDR1 is LNHDA, CDR2 SQIVND, per germline (reference sequence). Trimming pared 3 bases from V and 0 bases from J, leaving 12 bases between. This chain's CDR3 is CASSMGQTYSNQPQHF. CDR3 DNA: TGTGCCAGTAGTATGGGGCAGACATATAGCAATCAGCCCCAGCATTTT. The full variable domain, completed using reference TRBV19 and TRBJ1-5, is DGGITQSPKYLFRKEGQNVTLSCEQNLNHDAMYWYRQDPGQGLRLIYYSQIVNDFQKGDIAEGYSVSREKKESFPLTVTSAQKNPTAFYLCASSMGQTYSNQPQHFGDGTRLSIL.

This sequence joins TRBV5-5 and TRBJ1-4; D gene uncertain. The germline V and J ends were trimmed by 0 bases and 7 bases, with 4 bases remaining between them. CDR3 length: 12 residues. Germline V gene lookup returns CDR1 SGHKS and CDR2 YYEKEE (reference sequence). The CDR3 DNA is TGTGCCAGCAGCTTGGACCGTGAAAAACTGTTTTTT. Translated: CASSLDREKLFF.

V and J are TRBV6-5 and TRBJ2-7; D is ambiguous. The V gene's germline CDR1 is MNHEY and CDR2 SVGAGI. The V gene lost 1 base and the J gene lost 0 bases, with 10 bases spanning the gap. This CDR3 region has 15 residues. The CDR3 DNA follows: TGTGCCAGCAGTTACTTGGCCCGTTACTCCTACGAGCAGTACTTC. This codes for CASSYLARYSYEQYF.

This chain uses TRBV6-6 with TRBJ1-3; tentative D call: TRBD1 (6 bases). Germline loops: CDR1 MNHNY, CDR2 SVGAGI (reference sequence). Trimming pared 0 bases from V and 3 bases from J, leaving 9 bases between. There are 15 residues in the CDR3. CDR3 nucleotides: TGTGCCAGCAGTTACTCGTCGACAGGTGGAAACACCATATATTTT. Its translation: CASSYSSTGGNTIYF.

The gene calls are TRBV27 and TRBJ1-1, with 8 bases aligning to TRBD1. CDR3 length: 13 amino acids. The V gene end was trimmed by 7 bases and the J gene end by 4 bases; junction bases not matched to a gene: 5. Germline loops: CDR1 MNHEY, CDR2 SMNVEV (reference sequence). The CDR3 spells CASNRQGSTEAFF. CDR3 nucleotides: TGTGCCAGCAATCGACAGGGGAGCACTGAAGCTTTCTTT.

The chain employs TRBV30 and TRBJ2-1; TRBD1 might be the D (5 bases). The CDR3 loop spans 13 amino acids. Germline values: CDR1 GTSNPN, CDR2 SVGIG (reference sequence). V was clipped by 0 bases and J by 4 bases, with 7 bases between them. The CDR3 DNA follows: TGTGCCTGGAGTGTAGGGGATTACAATGAGCAGTTCTTC. Translating it yields CAWSVGDYNEQFF. The full variable domain, rest sourced from reference TRBV30 and TRBJ2-1, is SQTIHQWPATLVQPVGSPLSLECTVEGTSNPNLYWYRQAAGRGLQLLFYSVGIGQISSEVPQNLSASRPQDRQFILSSKKLLLSDSGFYLCAWSVGDYNEQFFGPGTRLTVL.

The rearrangement joins TRBV15 to TRBJ1-1; D unresolved. Trimming stripped 2 bases from V and 0 bases from J, with 4 bases between. Germline V gene sequence: CDR1 LNHNV, CDR2 YYDKDF (reference sequence). The CDR3 is 13 residues long. The CDR3 protein is CATSRQLNTEAFF. CDR3 nucleotide sequence: TGTGCCACCAGCAGACAGTTGAACACTGAAGCTTTCTTT.

The DNA of the CDR3 is TGCGCCAGCAGCACGGGAATCACGGGCACAGATACGCAGTATTTT. This gives the protein CASSTGITGTDTQYF. This chain connects TRBV10-1 to TRBJ2-3; possible D gene TRBD2, 5 bases. The CDR3 loop spans 15 amino acids. Germline V gene data show CDR1 as WNHNN and CDR2 as SYGVQD (reference sequence). V lost 6 bases and J 1 base, leaving 14 bases between the germline ends.

The chain carries TRBV12-5 and TRBJ1-1, with a weak D call TRBD1 (6 bases). V lost 3 bases and J lost 4, with 21 bases in between. Per the germline V gene, CDR1 is LGHNT and CDR2 is FRNRAP. The CDR3 consists of 17 residues. CDR3 nucleotides: TGTGCTAGTGGTTTAAACAATTCACAGGGACCAGGCACTGAAGCTTTCTTT. It encodes CASGLNNSQGPGTEAFF.

CDR3 loop: CASSDRAGGPPYEQYF. The CDR3 DNA is TGCGCCAGCAGTGACCGAGCGGGAGGGCCCCCCTACGAGCAGTACTTC. The chain combines TRBV10-1 with TRBJ2-7, with TRBD2 identical over 10 bases. The CDR3 runs to 16 residues. V was clipped by 3 bases and J by 2 bases; unmatched bases: 7. CDR1 WNHNN and CDR2 SYGVQD come from the germline V gene (reference sequence).

This chain joins TRBV6-6 and TRBJ1-6, with unresolved D. Looked up from germline, CDR1 is MNHNY and CDR2 is SVGAGI (reference sequence). V was trimmed by 4 bases and J by 5 bases, leaving 15 bases between them. CDR3 size: 16 residues. CDR3 sequence (DNA): TGTGCCAGCAGTTCGCCCCGGGGTACAAATAATTCACCCCTCCACTTT. Its translation is CASSSPRGTNNSPLHF.

V is TRBV7-6 and J is TRBJ2-7; possibly TRBD1 for D (5 bases). In germline, CDR1 is SGHVS, CDR2 FNYEAQ. Trimming stripped 3 bases from V and 7 bases from J, with 19 bases between. CDR3 length: 15 amino acids. The CDR3 DNA is TGTGCCAGCAGCTTCGGCGGACATACCCTAAAAGAGCAGTACTTC. Its translation: CASSFGGHTLKEQYF.

This clone was found a few times. CDR3 sequence reads: CASSLGPNQPQHF. CDR3 in DNA: TGTGCCAGCAGCTTAGGGCCCAATCAGCCCCAGCATTTT. The chain is built from TRBV13 and TRBJ1-5, with D hard to call. Germline CDR1 PRHDT, CDR2 FYEKMQ (reference sequence). V was trimmed by 0 bases and J by 3 bases, leaving 3 bases between them. This CDR3 has 13 residues.

The V gene is TRBV29-1, the J gene TRBJ2-7; no definite D call. Germline CDR1 SQVTM, CDR2 ANQGSEA. The CDR3 sequence is 11 residues long. V was clipped by 0 bases and J by 6 bases, with 6 bases between them. CDR3 loop: CSVEDSGEQYF. The CDR3 bases are TGCAGCGTTGAAGATTCGGGCGAGCAGTACTTC.

The chain carries TRBV5-1 and TRBJ2-3, with D tentatively TRBD2 (6 bases). The germline V gene encodes CDR1 SGHRS and CDR2 YFSETQ. There are 16 residues in the CDR3. V was pared by 2 bases and J by 2 bases, with 15 bases between. Here the CDR3 DNA reads TGCGCCAGCAGCTTACCGGGGGTACCTTCCACAGATACGCAGTATTTT. Amino acids: CASSLPGVPSTDTQYF.

The rearrangement links TRBV5-1 to TRBJ2-7; possibly TRBD1 or TRBD2 for D (5 bases each). Germline-derived CDR1 and CDR2 are SGHRS and YFSETQ. Between the trimmed V and J ends, which lost 4 bases and 2 bases, there was a span of 19 bases. This CDR3 comprises 16 residues. Written as DNA, the CDR3 is TGCGCCAGCAGCGAACCAATACGGGGCCCTACCTACGAGCAGTACTTC. The encoded protein is CASSEPIRGPTYEQYF.

The chain joins TRBV5-1 to TRBJ2-5; D tentatively reads TRBD1 or TRBD2 (5 bases each). Trimming pared 5 bases from V and 10 bases from J, leaving 15 bases between. The length of the CDR3 is 12 residues. Germline V gene data show CDR1 as SGHRS and CDR2 as YFSETQ. The CDR3 here is CASRLPRGIQYF. CDR3 coding DNA: TGCGCCAGCAGGCTACCGAGGGGCATCCAGTACTTC.

The chain joins TRBV7-2 to TRBJ2-3; a possible D gene is TRBD2 (7 bases). The CDR3 loop spans 15 amino acids. Looked up from germline, CDR1 is SGHTA and CDR2 is FQGNSA. Deletions cut 1 base from V and 5 bases from J, with 13 bases between. The CDR3 sequence is CASSLVAGAVDTQYF. DNA for the CDR3: TGTGCCAGCAGCTTAGTTGCGGGGGCGGTAGATACGCAGTATTTT.